The next 25 T cell receptor beta chains were all read from a single sample in a study of early stage breast cancer tumors. Assay used: immunoSEQ multiplex PCR; TCRdb lists only in-frame clones, some missing. The sample carries around 28,000 clones, 72% recorded once. Sequencing was performed on blood. The source is a person aged 45-65 years with breast cancer.

The rearrangement links TRBV27 to TRBJ2-3; 8 bases line up with TRBD2. The CDR3 has 15 amino acids. Trimming removed 4 bases from V and 2 bases from J; junction bases left unmatched: 5. Germline lookup yields CDR1 MNHEY and CDR2 SMNVEV (reference sequence). CDR3 coding DNA: TGTGCCAGCAGTTCCCAGCGGGGGTACACAGATACGCAGTATTTT. It yields the protein CASSSQRGYTDTQYF.

This clone has just one count. The genes are TRBV19 and TRBJ1-2, with a weak D call TRBD1 (5 bases). V lost 5 bases and J lost 4, with 20 bases in between. Per germline, CDR1 LNHDA and CDR2 SQIVND (reference sequence). This CDR3 spans 16 amino acids. This CDR3 is CASSLSYRSFRYGYTF. For the CDR3, the DNA is TGTGCCAGTAGTCTCTCGTACAGGTCCTTTCGCTATGGCTACACCTTC.

This clone appeared a single time. The chain employs TRBV9 and TRBJ2-1; a possible D gene is TRBD2 (6 bases). The CDR3 spans 15 residues. V was pared by 4 bases and J by 4 bases, with 15 bases between. CDR1 and CDR2 (germline): SGDLS, YYNGEE. CDR3 sequence (DNA): TGTGCCAGCAGCTCAGTTACCGGGAGTTACAATGAGCAGTTCTTC. This gives the protein CASSSVTGSYNEQFF.

The chain combines TRBV7-2 with TRBJ1-5; D is undetermined. V lost 5 bases, J lost 3 bases, and 14 bases lay in between. From germline, CDR1 is SGHTA and CDR2 FQGNSA. The CDR3 has 15 amino acids. CDR3 DNA sequence: TGTGCCAGCAGCGAGTCGGGTACGGCCAATCAGCCCCAGCATTTT. Protein sequence: CASSESGTANQPQHF.

V gene TRBV14 combines with J gene TRBJ2-6, with D possibly being TRBD1 (5 bases). The CDR3 spans 19 residues. Germline V CDR1 and CDR2: SGHDN, FVKESK. V shed 0 bases and J shed 4 bases, with 19 bases lying between them. This CDR3 is CASSQDIGLKGAGANVLTF. CDR3 bases: TGTGCCAGCAGCCAAGATATCGGGCTTAAAGGGGCCGGGGCCAACGTCCTGACTTTC.

The chain carries TRBV7-2 and TRBJ2-5; 8 bases are shared with TRBD2. The V gene end was trimmed by 1 base and the J gene end by 2 bases; junction bases not matched to a gene: 3. The CDR3 sequence is 15 residues long. Germline loops: CDR1 SGHTA, CDR2 FQGNSA. The CDR3 sequence is CASSLVAGGQETQYF. CDR3 coding DNA: TGTGCCAGCAGCTTAGTTGCGGGAGGACAAGAGACCCAGTACTTC.

CDR3 coding DNA: TGTGCCAGCAGCGACCCCGGGACAGCTTTCACAGATACGCAGTATTTT. Translation: CASSDPGTAFTDTQYF. J is TRBJ2-3 and V is TRBV9; TRBD1 matches 7 bases. V gave up 3 bases and J gave up 2 bases; unmatched junction bases: 9. The CDR3 has 16 amino acids. CDR1 SGDLS and CDR2 YYNGEE come from the germline V gene.

This chain uses TRBV4-1 with TRBJ2-2; D unclear. The CDR3 is 13 residues long. V was cut by 6 bases and J by 6 bases, with 11 bases left in between. Germline V gene sequence: CDR1 MGHRA, CDR2 YSYEKL. CDR3: CASRNFSAGELFF. Written as DNA, the CDR3 is TGCGCCAGCAGAAACTTTTCCGCCGGGGAGCTGTTTTTT.

V and J are TRBV7-2 and TRBJ2-7; 11 nucleotides align to TRBD2. The CDR3 sequence is 15 residues long. CDR1 is SGHTA, CDR2 FQGNSA, per germline. J was trimmed by 2 bases and V by 5 bases; bases with no gene match: 5. CDR3 in DNA: TGTGCCAGCAGCATCTTAGCGGGAGGGGCCTACGAGCAGTACTTC. As protein: CASSILAGGAYEQYF.

CDR3 protein: CASSLGTAYYTF. The CDR3 coding sequence is TGTGCCAGCAGTTTGGGGACAGCTTACTACACCTTC. The chain uses TRBV28 and TRBJ1-2; 7 nucleotides line up with TRBD1. V dropped 3 bases and J dropped 10; count of bases not matched to a gene: 5. CDR1 is MDHEN, CDR2 SYDVKM, per germline. The CDR3 is made up of 12 amino acids.

This clone was seen a handful of times. The chain has TRBV5-8 and TRBJ2-7, with D perhaps matching TRBD1 or TRBD2 (5 bases each). V lost 7 bases and J lost 2, with 16 bases in between. The germline V gene encodes CDR1 SGHTS and CDR2 YDEGEE. The CDR3 consists of 14 residues. The CDR3 loop is CASRWGPGPYEQYF. In DNA, the CDR3 is TGTGCCAGCCGCTGGGGCCCGGGGCCCTACGAGCAGTACTTC.

The chain carries TRBV27 and TRBJ1-2; 9 positions match TRBD1. J lost 4 bases, V lost 6 bases, and 3 bases had no gene match. Germline assignment: CDR1 MNHEY and CDR2 SMNVEV (reference sequence). The CDR3 is made up of 13 amino acids. The CDR3 loop reads CASRSQGAYGYTF. DNA of the CDR3: TGTGCCAGCAGATCACAGGGGGCCTATGGCTACACCTTC.

This sequence joins TRBV12-5 and TRBJ2-3; 8 bases match TRBD2. Germline V gene sequence: CDR1 LGHNT, CDR2 FRNRAP. V trimming: 7 bases; J trimming: 1 base; junction bases outside the gene matches: 1. CDR3 size: 13 residues. This CDR3 reads CASDSGGTDTQYF. CDR3 nucleotide sequence: TGTGCTAGTGATAGCGGGGGCACAGATACGCAGTATTTT.

The chain links TRBV18 to TRBJ1-3, with 7 positions matching TRBD1. V dropped 5 bases and J dropped 4; count of bases not matched to a gene: 8. The CDR3 covers 15 residues. The V gene's germline CDR1 is KGHSH and CDR2 LQKENI. The CDR3 here is CASSTTGDGGNTIYF. The CDR3, as DNA: TGTGCCAGCTCAACTACAGGGGACGGAGGAAACACCATATATTTT.

This clone occurred a few times. The chain uses TRBV7-8 and TRBJ2-1; 13 bases match TRBD2. The germline CDR1 and CDR2 sequences are SGHVS and FQNEAQ. The junction had 9 bases not matched to a gene; V was cut back by 5 bases and J by 5 bases. The CDR3 is 17 residues long. Here the CDR3 reads CASSPPRTSGRDNEQFF. The CDR3 bases are TGTGCCAGCAGCCCGCCCCGGACTAGCGGGAGAGACAATGAGCAGTTCTTC. The full variable domain, rest sourced from reference TRBV7-8 and TRBJ2-1, is GAGVSQSPRYKVAKRGQDVALRCDPISGHVSLFWYQQALGQGPEFLTYFQNEAQLDKSGLPSDRFFAERPEGSVSTLKIQRTQQEDSAVYLCASSPPRTSGRDNEQFFGPGTRLTVL.

This clone was seen a few times. This chain links TRBV27 with TRBJ2-6; D is unclear. Trimming stripped 2 bases from V and 2 bases from J, with 4 bases between. Germline CDR1 and CDR2: MNHEY and SMNVEV (reference sequence). This CDR3 is 14 amino acids long. DNA for the CDR3: TGTGCCAGCAGTTTAAGACCTGGGGCCAACGTCCTGACTTTC. This sequence encodes CASSLRPGANVLTF.

The sample holds a few counts of this clone. One junction end does not reproduce the germline sequence, and a read error may be involved. The gene calls are TRBV19 and TRBJ1-4; the D gene is possibly TRBD1 (5 bases). Germline assignment: CDR1 LNHDA and CDR2 SQIVND (reference sequence). The CDR3 length is 11 residues. This chain's CDR3 is CASALGRVISF. The DNA of the CDR3 is TGTGCCAGCGCCTTGGGCAGGGTGATATCTTTT.

J is TRBJ2-7 and V is TRBV18; a weak D match, TRBD2 (7 bases). The CDR3 runs 15 residues. From germline, CDR1 is KGHSH and CDR2 LQKENI. Trimming cost V 2 bases and J 3 bases, with 14 bases left between them. DNA for the CDR3: TGTGCCAGCTCACCAGTTGGGGGGGCCTTCTACGAGCAGTACTTC. Amino acid sequence: CASSPVGGAFYEQYF.

V and J are TRBV7-3 and TRBJ2-3; D is possibly TRBD2 (5 bases). In germline, CDR1 is SGHTA, CDR2 FQGTGA. The CDR3 consists of 14 residues. Trimming pared 2 bases from V and 5 bases from J, leaving 11 bases between. The CDR3 region has the DNA TGTGCCAGCAGCTTAGAGCCACGGGGAGATACGCAGTATTTT. Its translation is CASSLEPRGDTQYF.

Only a few counts were recorded for this clone. The chain has TRBV4-3 and TRBJ2-1, with 8 bases aligning to TRBD2. CDR1 and CDR2 (germline): LGHNA, YSLEER. CDR3 length: 14 amino acids. V shed 0 bases and J 15 bases; nucleotides not matched to a gene: 10. This CDR3 reads CASSQDESAGVRFF. The CDR3 DNA reads TGCGCCAGCAGCCAAGATGAGTCAGCGGGAGTGCGGTTCTTC.

The genes are TRBV7-9 and TRBJ2-7; D possibly matches TRBD1 or TRBD2 (5 bases each). The CDR3 covers 14 residues. Germline CDR1 is SEHNR and CDR2 is FQNEAQ (reference sequence). V lost 1 base, J lost 3 bases, and 10 bases lay in between. CDR3 protein: CASSLVGPGYEQYF. DNA for the CDR3: TGTGCCAGCAGCTTAGTGGGACCTGGCTACGAGCAGTACTTC.

The V call is TRBV6-1, the J call TRBJ2-1; 12 bases align to TRBD2. CDR1 and CDR2 (germline): MNHNS, SASEGT. J was trimmed by 4 bases and V by 1 base; bases with no gene match: 8. This CDR3 is built from 18 residues. Here the CDR3 DNA reads TGTGCCAGCAGTGAAGAACGGACTAGCGGGATCCAGTACAATGAGCAGTTCTTC. This gives the protein CASSEERTSGIQYNEQFF.

The J gene is TRBJ1-5, the V gene TRBV2, with 7 bases fitting TRBD1. Germline values: CDR1 SNHLY, CDR2 FYNNEI. V shed 4 bases and J 10 bases; nucleotides not matched to a gene: 13. This CDR3 has 15 amino acids. The CDR3 loop reads CASSVQGGGSGPQHF. The CDR3 DNA sequence: TGTGCCAGCAGTGTACAGGGAGGGGGCTCGGGACCCCAGCATTTT.

This sequence joins TRBV7-3 and TRBJ2-1; 10 nucleotides align to TRBD2. With V trimmed by 8 bases and J by 8 bases, 6 bases remained unmatched. CDR1 SGHTA and CDR2 FQGTGA come from the germline V gene. There are 13 residues in the CDR3. CDR3 sequence reads: CASASGSSDEQFF. The DNA of the CDR3 is TGTGCCAGCGCTAGCGGGAGTAGTGATGAGCAGTTCTTC.

The chain couples TRBV19 to TRBJ1-3, with D maybe TRBD1 (5 bases). Trimming stripped 5 bases from V and 1 base from J, with 9 bases between. The CDR3 sequence is 14 residues long. Germline lookup yields CDR1 LNHDA and CDR2 SQIVND (reference sequence). CDR3 in amino acids: CASSSDRSGNTIYF. CDR3 in DNA: TGTGCCAGTAGTTCCGACAGATCTGGAAACACCATATATTTT.